This T cell receptor beta chain was identified during a study of identical twins. Each donor (without exception) was a healthy Caucasian. On this clonotype: Its target is unknown.

Study observations and caveats: Insertion counts were lower in abundant cord blood beta clonotypes, a trend that memory repertoires did not show.

TCRdb re-derived calls from the 5' RACE reads in MiXCR, one entry per CDR3 protein. Among about 890,000 distinct CDR3 sequences listed, more than 9% were seen once. Per the germline V gene, CDR1 is MGHDK and CDR2 is SYGVNS. The CDR3 extends over 14 amino acids. The germline V and J ends were trimmed by 3 bases and 7 bases, with 15 bases remaining between them. These same records also appear under a second study, on yellow fever vaccine responses in identical twins.

The specimen was PBMCs. The clonotype comes from a woman younger than 30 in good health. This sequence joins TRBV25-1 and TRBJ1-2; unclear D gene. The CDR3 sequence is CASSDPLRTGGYTF. The CDR3 DNA reads as TGTGCCAGCAGTGATCCCTTACGGACGGGTGGCTACACCTTC.